One and the same sample provided the 7 T cell receptor beta chains below, sequenced in a study of cytomegalovirus exposure and HLA in healthy donors. PCR employed 60 Vbeta and 13 Jbeta primers. Method: immunoSEQ multiplex PCR; TCRdb's copy keeps in-frame clones and lacks some. The table lists about 140,000 clones, about 71% of them singletons. Source material: PBMCs. The receptors here all came from a woman aged 60-75 years in good health and CMV-seropositive.

V and J are TRBV18 and TRBJ1-5; 8 bases fit TRBD1. This CDR3 is 17 amino acids long. V shed 5 bases and J 0 bases; nucleotides not matched to a gene: 9. From germline, CDR1 is KGHSH and CDR2 LQKENI. In nucleotides, the CDR3 is TGTGCCAGCTCAAGCAGGGGGCGAGGCGGTAGCAATCAGCCCCAGCATTTT. Translating it yields CASSSRGRGGSNQPQHF.

The CDR3 region is CASSQATGGLFYGYTF. CDR3 coding DNA: TGCGCCAGCAGCCAGGCTACAGGGGGCTTATTCTATGGCTACACCTTC. The chain employs TRBV4-1 and TRBJ1-2; TRBD1 agrees at 9 bases. V dropped 3 bases and J dropped 4; count of bases not matched to a gene: 9. The CDR3 is 16 residues long. The germline CDR1 and CDR2 sequences are MGHRA and YSYEKL.

CDR3 sequence reads: CASSVVPGGTEAFF. The CDR3 nucleotides are TGTGCCAGCAGCGTAGTTCCAGGGGGCACTGAAGCTTTCTTT. The chain couples TRBV9 to TRBJ1-1, with 7 nucleotides matching TRBD1. Germline loops: CDR1 SGDLS, CDR2 YYNGEE. The CDR3 contains 14 residues. V lost 0 bases, J lost 4 bases, and 3 bases stayed unmatched.

The chain joins TRBV11-2 to TRBJ1-2, with no clear D. With 3 bases removed from V and 6 bases from J, the gap between germline ends came to 11 bases. The V gene's germline CDR1 is SGHAT and CDR2 FQNNGV. This CDR3 region has 13 residues. The CDR3 coding sequence is TGTGCCAGCAGCTTTAGTGGGAGAGATGGCTACACCTTC. Amino acid sequence: CASSFSGRDGYTF.

There are a few counts of this clone. V is TRBV28 and J is TRBJ1-1; the D is unclear. Trimming pared 5 bases from V and 1 base from J, leaving 11 bases between. This CDR3 spans 14 amino acids. Germline lookup yields CDR1 MDHEN and CDR2 SYDVKM. The CDR3 DNA is TGTGCCAGCAGTAGCGGGTGGGGGAACACTGAAGCTTTCTTT. Amino acid sequence: CASSSGWGNTEAFF.

The chain has TRBV28 and TRBJ1-1; D might be TRBD1 (6 bases). V was trimmed by 8 bases and J by 4 bases, leaving 20 bases between them. In germline, CDR1 is MDHEN, CDR2 SYDVKM. The CDR3 runs 15 residues. This CDR3 is CASGLEGGARTEAFF. The CDR3 region has the DNA TGTGCCAGCGGACTCGAAGGGGGGGCGCGCACTGAAGCTTTCTTT.

The chain uses TRBV5-6 and TRBJ1-2; maybe TRBD1 (6 bases). The CDR3 is 16 residues long. The V end lost 2 bases, the J end lost 2 bases, and 16 bases lay between the germline ends. The V gene's germline CDR1 is SGHDT and CDR2 YYEEEE. CDR3 DNA sequence: TGTGCCAGCAGCTTATGGGGGCGCGGGCTGAACTATGGCTACACCTTC. It encodes CASSLWGRGLNYGYTF.